This T cell receptor beta chain was sequenced for a study of blood T cell repertoires in COVID-19. The germline V gene encodes CDR1 MNHEY and CDR2 SMNVEV (reference sequence). Trimming left V 2 bases short and J 0 bases short, with 8 bases between. The CDR3 contains 14 residues. The study counted Cohort 3 donors as recovered given two negative PCRs, clearance, or symptom resolution. Original processing methods: Researchers report that nucleated cell counts were estimated from reference gene primer amplification. Profiling relied on immunoSEQ multiplex PCR, and the TCRdb table lists in-frame clones only, not all of them. V, J and clone size are those of that table, while D and trimming were read from the DNA. The table includes 500,000 or so clones, 75% to 90% detected once.

This TCR came from a woman between 18 and 29 years old who had recovered from COVID-19. The chain employs TRBV27 and TRBJ2-7; no definite D call. Sample: PBMCs or T cells enriched from blood (not recorded which). Here the CDR3 reads CASSLGQSSYEQYF. CDR3 in DNA: TGTGCCAGCAGTTTAGGGCAGAGCTCCTACGAGCAGTACTTC.